The clone carrying this T cell receptor (beta chain) was detected only once. Categorization into cohorts depended on clinical history that participants reported. Contact with a PCR-confirmed or clinician-diagnosed COVID-19 case occurred within 2 weeks of entry. The data belong to a study of blood T cell repertoires in COVID-19. Background on the study: From T cells, B-cell-depleted T cells, or PBMCs came the material, which was cDNA or gDNA.

Trimming took off 3 bases at V and 8 bases at J, with 19 bases between the two ends. Germline CDR1 reads MDHEN; CDR2 reads SYDVKM. This CDR3 has 15 amino acids. Per the original methods: Estimates of nucleated cell counts were drawn from the amplification of reference gene primers. The table came from immunoSEQ multiplex PCR; TCRdb's copy has only in-frame clones and leaves some out. The V and J calls and the clone size are those of that table, but D and trimming were determined from the DNA. Among around 400,000 clones listed, 70% to 90% were seen once. This rearrangement joins TRBV28 to TRBJ1-2, with D maybe TRBD1 (5 bases). The specimen was PBMCs or T cells enriched from blood (not recorded which). This receptor was obtained from a woman aged 18-29 years who had been exposed to COVID-19. The DNA for the CDR3 is TGTGCCAGCAGTTTCCCCAGCGCGACAGCTATCGGCTACACCTTC. Its translation: CASSFPSATAIGYTF.